This section outlines one TCR beta chain sequence together with its context. A much more abundant neighbour one base away suggests this may be a read error. These data come from a study of blood T cells in healthy people across ages. Primers used in a second PCR of about 6 to 11 cycles were a sample-barcoded 5' primer and a J-beta primer mix. MiXCR was run by TCRdb on the 5' RACE reads, yielding one entry per CDR3 protein. The sample carries roughly 1.9 million distinct CDR3 sequences, roughly two fifths recorded once. Germline loops: CDR1 MRHNA, CDR2 SNTAGT. Trimming stripped 0 bases from V and 7 bases from J, with 12 bases between. The CDR3 contains 14 residues.

The gene calls are TRBV6-4 and TRBJ1-2, with D possibly matching TRBD1 (6 bases). This clonotype was obtained from a human donor in good health. Sequences were obtained from blood. CDR3 amino acids: CASSDSTGGCGYTF. CDR3 sequence (DNA): TGTGCCAGCAGTGACTCGACGGGGGGCTGTGGCTACACCTTC.